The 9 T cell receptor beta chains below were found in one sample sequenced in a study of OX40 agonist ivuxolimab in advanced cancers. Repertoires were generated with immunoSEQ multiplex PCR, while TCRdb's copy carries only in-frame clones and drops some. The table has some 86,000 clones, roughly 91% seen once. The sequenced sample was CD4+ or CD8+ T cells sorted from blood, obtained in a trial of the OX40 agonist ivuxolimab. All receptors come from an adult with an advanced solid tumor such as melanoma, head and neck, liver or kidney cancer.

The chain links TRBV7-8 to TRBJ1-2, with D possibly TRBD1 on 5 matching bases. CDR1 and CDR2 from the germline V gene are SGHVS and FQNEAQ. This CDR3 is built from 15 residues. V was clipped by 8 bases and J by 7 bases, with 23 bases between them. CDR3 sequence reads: CASGGGGPGRGGYTF. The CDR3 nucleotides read TGTGCCAGCGGGGGAGGCGGTCCCGGGCGCGGTGGCTACACCTTC.

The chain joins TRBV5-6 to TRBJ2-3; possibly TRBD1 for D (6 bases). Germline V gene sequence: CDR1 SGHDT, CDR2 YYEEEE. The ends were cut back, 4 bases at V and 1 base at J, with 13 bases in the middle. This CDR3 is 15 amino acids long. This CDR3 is CASSRWWTGTDTQYF. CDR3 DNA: TGTGCCAGCAGCCGATGGTGGACAGGCACAGATACGCAGTATTTT.

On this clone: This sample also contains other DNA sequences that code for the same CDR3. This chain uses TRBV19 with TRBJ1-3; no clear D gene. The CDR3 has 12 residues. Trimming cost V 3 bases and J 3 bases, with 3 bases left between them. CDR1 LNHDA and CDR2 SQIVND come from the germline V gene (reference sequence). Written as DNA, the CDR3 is TGTGCCAGTAGTATCATTGGAAACACCATATATTTT. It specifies CASSIIGNTIYF.

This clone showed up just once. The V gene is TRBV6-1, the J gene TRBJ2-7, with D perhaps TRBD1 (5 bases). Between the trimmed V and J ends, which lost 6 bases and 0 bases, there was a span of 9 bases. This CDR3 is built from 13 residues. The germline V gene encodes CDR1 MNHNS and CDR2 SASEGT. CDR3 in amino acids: CASRTDSSYEQYV. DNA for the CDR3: TGTGCCAGCAGGACCGACAGCTCCTACGAGCAGTACGTC.

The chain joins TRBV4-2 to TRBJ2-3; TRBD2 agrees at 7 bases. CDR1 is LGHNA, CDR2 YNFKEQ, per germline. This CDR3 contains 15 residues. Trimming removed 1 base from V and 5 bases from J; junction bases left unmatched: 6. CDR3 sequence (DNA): TGTGCCAGCAGCCAAGCAAGCGGGGTGGGAGATACGCAGTATTTT. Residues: CASSQASGVGDTQYF.

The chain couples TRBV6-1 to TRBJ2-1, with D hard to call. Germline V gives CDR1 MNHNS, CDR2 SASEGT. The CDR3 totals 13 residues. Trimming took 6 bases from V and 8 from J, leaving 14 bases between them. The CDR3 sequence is CASSFRTIDEQFF. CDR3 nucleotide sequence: TGTGCCAGCAGCTTTCGGACCATCGATGAGCAGTTCTTC.

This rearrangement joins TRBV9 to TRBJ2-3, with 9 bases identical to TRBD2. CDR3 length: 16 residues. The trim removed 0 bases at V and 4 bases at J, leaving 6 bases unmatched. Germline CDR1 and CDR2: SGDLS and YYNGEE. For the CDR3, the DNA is TGTGCCAGCAGCGTAGGGATAGCGGGGGTCGCAGATACGCAGTATTTT. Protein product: CASSVGIAGVADTQYF.

In DNA form, the CDR3 reads TGTGCCAGCAGTGAAGGGCAGGGGGGAGAGACCCAGTACTTC. This codes for CASSEGQGGETQYF. The V gene is TRBV2, the J gene TRBJ2-5, with D possibly matching TRBD1 (7 bases). Germline CDR1 is SNHLY and CDR2 is FYNNEI. V was pared by 1 base and J by 4 bases, with 10 bases between. The CDR3 is 14 residues long.

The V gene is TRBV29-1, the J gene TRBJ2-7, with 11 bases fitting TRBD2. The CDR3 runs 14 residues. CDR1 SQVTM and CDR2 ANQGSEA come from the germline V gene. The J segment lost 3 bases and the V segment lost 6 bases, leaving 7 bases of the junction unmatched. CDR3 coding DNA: TGCAGCGTAGTACTAGCGGGGGTTGGCTACGAGCAGTACTTC. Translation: CSVVLAGVGYEQYF.